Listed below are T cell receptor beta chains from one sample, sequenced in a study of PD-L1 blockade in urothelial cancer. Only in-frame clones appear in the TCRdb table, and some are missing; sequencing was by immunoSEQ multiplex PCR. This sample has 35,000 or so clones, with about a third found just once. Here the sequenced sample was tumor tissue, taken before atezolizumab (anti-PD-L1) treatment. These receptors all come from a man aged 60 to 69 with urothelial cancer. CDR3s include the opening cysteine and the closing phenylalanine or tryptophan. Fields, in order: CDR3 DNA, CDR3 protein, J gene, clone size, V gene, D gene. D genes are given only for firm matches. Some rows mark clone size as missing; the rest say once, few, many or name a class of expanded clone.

CDR3 DNA: TGTGCCAGCAGTCCCGGGACAGAGAATCAGCCCCAGCATTTT
CDR3 protein: CASSPGTENQPQHF
J gene: TRBJ1-5
clone size: NA
V gene: TRBV28
D gene: TRBD1

CDR3 DNA: TGTGCCAGTAGTATCATAGCGGGAACGGGGAATGAGCAGTTCTTC
CDR3 protein: CASSIIAGTGNEQFF
J gene: TRBJ2-1
clone size: NA
V gene: TRBV19
D gene: TRBD2

CDR3 DNA: TGTGCTAGTGCCGCCCTGTTGAACACTGAAGCTTTCTTT
CDR3 protein: CASAALLNTEAFF
J gene: TRBJ1-1
clone size: few
V gene: TRBV12-5
D gene: NA

CDR3 DNA: TGTGCCAGCTCACCATCCCCCGGGGTGACTGAAGCTTTCTTT
CDR3 protein: CASSPSPGVTEAFF
J gene: TRBJ1-1
clone size: NA
V gene: TRBV18
D gene: NA

CDR3 DNA: NA
CDR3 protein: CAIPRVGSGAYEQYF
J gene: TRBJ2-7
clone size: NA
V gene: TRBV12-2
D gene: NA

CDR3 DNA: TGTGCCAGTAGTACCGGGACTAGCGGGAAGACAGATACGCAGTATTTT
CDR3 protein: CASSTGTSGKTDTQYF
J gene: TRBJ2-3
clone size: NA
V gene: TRBV19
D gene: TRBD2

CDR3 DNA: TGTGCCAGCAGCTTAAGAGAGGCGGACGAGCAGTACTTC
CDR3 protein: CASSLREADEQYF
J gene: TRBJ2-7
clone size: NA
V gene: TRBV7-2
D gene: NA

CDR3 DNA: TGCGCCAGCAGGGGTTCGGACAGGAGGATTAACACCGGGGAGCTGTTTTTT
CDR3 protein: CASRGSDRRINTGELFF
J gene: TRBJ2-2
clone size: few
V gene: TRBV1
D gene: NA

CDR3 DNA: TGTGCCAGCAGTTTGGCCGGGAGGAGAAACGGGGAGCTGTTTTTT
CDR3 protein: CASSLAGRRNGELFF
J gene: TRBJ2-2
clone size: few
V gene: TRBV2
D gene: TRBD2

CDR3 DNA: TGCGCCAGCAGCTTGCCATCAGGGACAGGGGGCGGAGGTGAAAAACTGTTTTTT
CDR3 protein: CASSLPSGTGGGGEKLFF
J gene: TRBJ1-4
clone size: NA
V gene: TRBV5-1
D gene: TRBD1

CDR3 DNA: TGTGCCAGCAGCTTAGGGAGGGGTACGACTAATGAAAAACTGTTTTTT
CDR3 protein: CASSLGRGTTNEKLFF
J gene: TRBJ1-4
clone size: few
V gene: TRBV11-3
D gene: NA

CDR3 DNA: TGCGCCAGCAGCTCGGGACAGACTAATCAGCCCCAGCATTTT
CDR3 protein: CASSSGQTNQPQHF
J gene: TRBJ1-5
clone size: few
V gene: TRBV5-1
D gene: TRBD1

CDR3 DNA: TGTGCCAGCAGCGAACCCGGGACTCCAAATGAGCAGTTCTTC
CDR3 protein: CASSEPGTPNEQFF
J gene: TRBJ2-1
clone size: many
V gene: TRBV9
D gene: NA

CDR3 DNA: TGTGCCAGCAGTTACGGCACAACCCCTCACACCATATATTTT
CDR3 protein: CASSYGTTPHTIYF
J gene: TRBJ1-3
clone size: few
V gene: TRBV6-7
D gene: NA

CDR3 DNA: TGTGCCAGCAGCCGAGGACAGGGGTTGGGCGCCAAAAACATTCAGTACTTC
CDR3 protein: CASSRGQGLGAKNIQYF
J gene: TRBJ2-4
clone size: NA
V gene: TRBV14
D gene: TRBD1

CDR3 DNA: TGTGCCAGCAGTTTGTTACGGGGGAGCACAGATACGCAGTATTTT
CDR3 protein: CASSLLRGSTDTQYF
J gene: TRBJ2-3
clone size: many
V gene: TRBV6-8
D gene: NA

CDR3 DNA: TGTGCCAGCAGTCCCGGGCCAGACGAAGCTTTCTTT
CDR3 protein: CASSPGPDEAFF
J gene: TRBJ1-1
clone size: NA
V gene: TRBV28
D gene: NA

CDR3 DNA: TGTGCCAGCAGTCCCCCTGGCACCGGGGAGCTGTTTTTT
CDR3 protein: CASSPPGTGELFF
J gene: TRBJ2-2
clone size: NA
V gene: TRBV25-1
D gene: NA

CDR3 DNA: TGTGCAAGTCGCTTAGGCCTAAACCCCGGGACAGAGTACGAGCAGTACTTC
CDR3 protein: CASRLGLNPGTEYEQYF
J gene: TRBJ2-7
clone size: NA
V gene: TRBV12-2
D gene: NA

CDR3 DNA: TGTGCCAGCAGTTACGACGGACTAGCGGTCTACGAGCAGTACTTC
CDR3 protein: CASSYDGLAVYEQYF
J gene: TRBJ2-7
clone size: NA
V gene: TRBV6-8
D gene: TRBD2

CDR3 DNA: TGTGCCAGTAGTATATGGACGGCAGATACGCAGTATTTT
CDR3 protein: CASSIWTADTQYF
J gene: TRBJ2-3
clone size: NA
V gene: TRBV19
D gene: NA

CDR3 DNA: TGTGCCAGTAGTGACCGACTAGCGGGGGGCACAGATACGCAGTATTTT
CDR3 protein: CASSDRLAGGTDTQYF
J gene: TRBJ2-3
clone size: NA
V gene: TRBV19
D gene: TRBD2

CDR3 DNA: TGTGCCAGCAGTCCCCTTGGACAGGGGGATTATCAGCCCCAGCATTTT
CDR3 protein: CASSPLGQGDYQPQHF
J gene: TRBJ1-5
clone size: NA
V gene: TRBV6-8
D gene: TRBD1

CDR3 DNA: TGTGCCAGCAGTTCGCGGGACAGTCGCAATGAGCAGTTCTTC
CDR3 protein: CASSSRDSRNEQFF
J gene: TRBJ2-1
clone size: NA
V gene: TRBV28
D gene: NA

CDR3 DNA: TGTGCCAGCTCACCTCAACGGCGGACGTTCCAAGAGACCCAGTACTTC
CDR3 protein: CASSPQRRTFQETQYF
J gene: TRBJ2-5
clone size: NA
V gene: TRBV18
D gene: NA

CDR3 DNA: TGTGCCAGCAGCTGGGATCCCAATGAGCAGTTCTTC
CDR3 protein: CASSWDPNEQFF
J gene: TRBJ2-1
clone size: many
V gene: TRBV9
D gene: NA

CDR3 DNA: TGTGCCAGCAGCTTAGTTGGCGGGGGGGCCGGAAATGAGCAGTTCTTC
CDR3 protein: CASSLVGGGAGNEQFF
J gene: TRBJ2-1
clone size: NA
V gene: TRBV11-3
D gene: TRBD2

CDR3 DNA: TGTGCCAGCAGTCCCGGGACAGTCGGGGAGCTGTTTTTT
CDR3 protein: CASSPGTVGELFF
J gene: TRBJ2-2
clone size: few
V gene: TRBV28
D gene: TRBD1

CDR3 DNA: TGTGCCAGCAGTGTGGAAGCGGGGGCCGGATTCTCCTACGAGCAGTACTTC
CDR3 protein: CASSVEAGAGFSYEQYF
J gene: TRBJ2-7
clone size: few
V gene: TRBV9
D gene: TRBD2

CDR3 DNA: TGTGCCAGCTCACCACCCGGGGACAGGCTACTCTACGAGCAGTACTTC
CDR3 protein: CASSPPGDRLLYEQYF
J gene: TRBJ2-7
clone size: NA
V gene: TRBV18
D gene: TRBD1

CDR3 DNA: TGCGCCAGCATCCGGGGAGTTGGAACTGAAGCTTTCTTT
CDR3 protein: CASIRGVGTEAFF
J gene: TRBJ1-1
clone size: NA
V gene: TRBV10-2
D gene: NA

CDR3 DNA: TGTGCCAGTAGTATAGGGGCGGCAGGGCTATTGGAGACCCAGTACTTC
CDR3 protein: CASSIGAAGLLETQYF
J gene: TRBJ2-5
clone size: NA
V gene: TRBV19
D gene: NA

CDR3 DNA: TGTGCCAGCAGGGAGGACAGGGCACGCGGGGAGCTGTTTTTT
CDR3 protein: CASREDRARGELFF
J gene: TRBJ2-2
clone size: NA
V gene: TRBV28
D gene: TRBD1

CDR3 DNA: TGTGCCAGCAGTTTATGGGGGACAGGGAGTGGCTACACCTTC
CDR3 protein: CASSLWGTGSGYTF
J gene: TRBJ1-2
clone size: NA
V gene: TRBV28
D gene: TRBD1

CDR3 DNA: TGTGCCAGCAGCGAATCGACTAGCATTAACACCGGGGAGCTGTTTTTT
CDR3 protein: CASSESTSINTGELFF
J gene: TRBJ2-2
clone size: many
V gene: TRBV9
D gene: TRBD2

CDR3 DNA: TGTGCCAGTAGCTCCGTGGGGCGGAGTGGCTACACCTTC
CDR3 protein: CASSSVGRSGYTF
J gene: TRBJ1-2
clone size: once
V gene: TRBV19
D gene: NA

CDR3 DNA: TGCAGCGTTGAAACCCCCGGGACTAGCAGCTACGAGCAGTACTTC
CDR3 protein: CSVETPGTSSYEQYF
J gene: TRBJ2-7
clone size: NA
V gene: TRBV29-1
D gene: TRBD2

CDR3 DNA: TGTGCCAGCAGTTTATGGGGGGCGGACAATCAGCCCCAGCATTTT
CDR3 protein: CASSLWGADNQPQHF
J gene: TRBJ1-5
clone size: NA
V gene: TRBV28
D gene: NA

CDR3 DNA: TGTGCCAGCAGCACCGGACAGGTTCGAACCTATGGCTACACCTTC
CDR3 protein: CASSTGQVRTYGYTF
J gene: TRBJ1-2
clone size: NA
V gene: TRBV11-1
D gene: TRBD1

CDR3 DNA: TGTGCCAGCAGTCCCCGGGACAGCTCCTACGAGCAGTACTTC
CDR3 protein: CASSPRDSSYEQYF
J gene: TRBJ2-7
clone size: NA
V gene: TRBV28
D gene: TRBD1

CDR3 DNA: TGTGCCTGGAGTCGCCGCCGACTAGCGGGGAACTACAATGAGCAGTTCTTC
CDR3 protein: CAWSRRRLAGNYNEQFF
J gene: TRBJ2-1
clone size: once
V gene: TRBV30
D gene: TRBD2

CDR3 DNA: TGCGCCAGCAGCTTCACGGGAGCAGGGGAAAATGAGCAGTTCTTC
CDR3 protein: CASSFTGAGENEQFF
J gene: TRBJ2-1
clone size: NA
V gene: TRBV5-1
D gene: NA